The 30 T cell receptor beta chains listed next were all sequenced from one sample in a study of shared clonotypes between healthy human individuals. Libraries were prepared by immunoSEQ multiplex PCR; TCRdb keeps only in-frame clonotypes and omits some of them. The table lists more than 550,000 clones, 55% to 80% of them singletons. Sequenced: memory CD4+ T cells sorted from blood. Noted subset: CD45RA-negative fraction. The receptors shown here come from a young woman in good health.

J is TRBJ2-1 and V is TRBV27; the D call may be TRBD1 or TRBD2 (5 bases each). Germline loops: CDR1 MNHEY, CDR2 SMNVEV (reference sequence). This CDR3 comprises 14 residues. V lost 7 bases and J lost 8, with 18 bases in between. CDR3 residues: CASKRGPSGDEQFF. The CDR3 DNA sequence: TGTGCCAGCAAACGGGGCCCAAGCGGCGATGAGCAGTTCTTC.

CDR3 sequence (DNA): TGTGCCAGCAGCTTAGCGCAAGGGTTGGAGACCCAGTACTTC. It is translated as CASSLAQGLETQYF. This chain uses TRBV7-6 with TRBJ2-5; no clear D gene. CDR1 and CDR2 from the germline V gene are SGHVS and FNYEAQ. This CDR3 region has 14 residues. The V end lost 0 bases, the J end lost 5 bases, and 10 bases lay between the germline ends.

The rearrangement joins TRBV6-1 to TRBJ2-1; 8 nucleotides agree with TRBD2. This CDR3 is built from 15 residues. Losses at the gene ends were 5 bases for V and 6 bases for J; bases not matched to a gene: 9. Germline CDR1 reads MNHNS; CDR2 reads SASEGT. In DNA form, the CDR3 reads TGTGCCAGCAGTCATCAGCGGGAGTGGAGCAATGAGCAGTTCTTC. It is translated as CASSHQREWSNEQFF.

The V call is TRBV11-2, the J call TRBJ1-3; D remains ambiguous. Per the germline V gene, CDR1 is SGHAT and CDR2 is FQNNGV. The length of the CDR3 is 15 residues. Trimming cost V 2 bases and J 2 bases, with 10 bases left between them. CDR3 loop: CASSLTSGTGNTIYF. DNA for the CDR3: TGTGCCAGCAGCTTAACATCCGGGACTGGAAACACCATATATTTT.

The chain carries TRBV28 and TRBJ2-7; TRBD2 is a possible D gene (5 bases). Trimming stripped 2 bases from V and 2 bases from J, with 10 bases between. The germline CDR1 and CDR2 sequences are MDHEN and SYDVKM. The CDR3 has 14 residues. The CDR3 region is CASSLAGDAYEQYF. The CDR3 DNA follows: TGTGCCAGCAGTTTAGCGGGCGACGCCTACGAGCAGTACTTC.

The rearrangement uses TRBV10-2 and TRBJ2-5; no clear D. Trimming shortened V by 7 bases and J by 2 bases, and 14 bases separated the two germline ends. The V gene's germline CDR1 is WSHSY and CDR2 SAAADI. The CDR3 covers 14 residues. As DNA, the CDR3 is TGCGCCAGCAAGAGCGTAGGCAGACAAGAGACCCAGTACTTC. Translating gives CASKSVGRQETQYF.

Remarks on this clone: At the DNA level, this CDR3 is encoded by other sequences in the same sample as well. The chain uses TRBV2 and TRBJ2-3; 14 nucleotides agree with TRBD2. The V and J ends lost 8 bases and 4 bases, in that order; junction bases with no gene match: 2. The CDR3 is 14 amino acids. Germline V gene lookup returns CDR1 SNHLY and CDR2 FYNNEI. The CDR3 DNA sequence: TGTGCCAGCGGGACTAGCGGGAGAGCAGATACGCAGTATTTT. Its translation is CASGTSGRADTQYF.

V and J are TRBV28 and TRBJ1-5; D is ambiguous. Between the trimmed V and J ends, which lost 3 bases and 1 base, there was a span of 10 bases. The germline V gene has CDR1 MDHEN and CDR2 SYDVKM. There are 15 residues in the CDR3. DNA of the CDR3: TGTGCCAGCAGTTTGGATGGAACAAGCAATCAGCCCCAGCATTTT. It codes for CASSLDGTSNQPQHF.

This clone was counted between two and nine times. This sequence joins TRBV27 and TRBJ2-5, with a tentative D call TRBD1 (7 bases). The V gene's germline CDR1 is MNHEY and CDR2 SMNVEV (reference sequence). The CDR3 loop spans 14 amino acids. V lost 6 bases and J 4 bases, leaving 15 bases between the germline ends. Here the CDR3 DNA reads TGTGCCAGCAGACAGGGGAGGTTTCCAGAGACCCAGTACTTC. This gives the protein CASRQGRFPETQYF.

CDR3 DNA: TGTGCCAGCAGTTTTCAAGTCCCAGGTGGCTACACCTTC. Translated: CASSFQVPGGYTF. The rearrangement joins TRBV28 to TRBJ1-2; D is ambiguous. V was pared by 3 bases and J by 7 bases, with 12 bases between. Germline V lookup: CDR1 MDHEN, CDR2 SYDVKM. CDR3 length: 13 amino acids.

This sequence joins TRBV13 and TRBJ1-2; 7 bases align to TRBD1. The CDR3 length is 15 residues. Germline CDR1 reads PRHDT; CDR2 reads FYEKMQ (reference sequence). With 5 bases clipped from V and 2 bases from J, the junction kept 8 bases outside the gene matches. The CDR3 is CASSTRDSDNYGYTF. Here the CDR3 DNA reads TGTGCCAGCAGCACCCGGGACAGTGACAACTATGGCTACACCTTC.

The chain recombines TRBV2 with TRBJ1-2; no definite D call. Trimming left V 2 bases short and J 8 bases short, with 15 bases between. Germline CDR1 and CDR2: SNHLY and FYNNEI. The CDR3 extends over 14 amino acids. The CDR3 here is CASSEKERARGYTF. As DNA, the CDR3 is TGTGCCAGCAGTGAAAAGGAGAGGGCCCGGGGCTACACCTTC.

Points on this clone: This may stem from a read error, because a much larger clone lies one nucleotide away. Different DNA sequences within this sample yield the same CDR3. The chain links TRBV27 to TRBJ1-5, with no clear D. This CDR3 has 13 amino acids. The V and J ends lost 0 bases and 5 bases respectively, with 5 bases between them. CDR1 and CDR2 from the germline V gene are MNHEY and SMNVEV (reference sequence). CDR3 sequence reads: CASSLSRDQPQHF. The CDR3 coding sequence is TGTGCCAGCAGTTTATCCAGAGATCAGCCCCAGCATTTT.

This clone was recorded only once. The chain combines TRBV18 with TRBJ1-2, with 9 bases that match TRBD1. The CDR3 has 13 amino acids. V lost 6 bases to trimming and J lost 6 bases; unmatched junction nucleotides: 5. CDR1 and CDR2 (germline): KGHSH, LQKENI. This chain's CDR3 is CASSKTGGDGYTF. In DNA, the CDR3 is TGTGCCAGCTCCAAGACAGGGGGAGATGGCTACACCTTC. The complete variable domain, with remaining parts taken from reference TRBV18 and TRBJ1-2, reads NAGVMQNPRHLVRRRGQEARLRCSPMKGHSHVYWYRQLPEEGLKFMVYLQKENIIDESGMPKERFSAEFPKEGPSILRIQQVVRGDSAAYFCASSKTGGDGYTFGSGTRLTVV.

The chain recombines TRBV28 with TRBJ1-5, with D possibly TRBD1 on 5 matching bases. Germline CDR1 is MDHEN and CDR2 is SYDVKM. V lost 7 bases to trimming and J lost 1 base, with 8 bases between them. CDR3 length: 13 residues. This CDR3 reads CASNQGSNQPQHF. The CDR3 DNA sequence: TGTGCCAGCAACCAGGGAAGCAATCAGCCCCAGCATTTT.

The rearrangement links TRBV2 to TRBJ2-5, with 7 bases fitting TRBD1. CDR3 size: 16 residues. Germline V lookup: CDR1 SNHLY, CDR2 FYNNEI. V lost 6 bases and J lost 2; bases outside the gene matches: 12. CDR3 nucleotides: TGTGCCAGCAGGAATATAGGGACAGACATTCAAGAGACCCAGTACTTC. Encoded protein: CASRNIGTDIQETQYF.

This chain joins TRBV5-4 and TRBJ2-7; 9 bases agree with TRBD1. V lost 4 bases to trimming and J lost 6 bases; unmatched junction nucleotides: 5. Germline V lookup: CDR1 SGHNT, CDR2 YYREEE (reference sequence). The CDR3 sequence is 13 residues long. In DNA, the CDR3 is TGTGCCAGCAGCCGGGACAGGGTGTTCGAGCAGTACTTC. It yields the protein CASSRDRVFEQYF.

This chain links TRBV9 with TRBJ1-3; D is unresolved. This CDR3 contains 15 residues. Trimming pared 0 bases from V and 0 bases from J, leaving 7 bases between. Per germline, CDR1 SGDLS and CDR2 YYNGEE. CDR3 nucleotide sequence: TGTGCCAGCAGCGTAGGGACGAGCTCTGGAAACACCATATATTTT. As protein: CASSVGTSSGNTIYF.

The chain employs TRBV4-1 and TRBJ2-7, with no clear D. Germline V gene lookup returns CDR1 MGHRA and CDR2 YSYEKL. The V gene lost 0 bases and the J gene lost 9 bases, with 18 bases spanning the gap. This CDR3 spans 15 amino acids. CDR3 nucleotides: TGCGCCAGCAGCCAAGAGGCTTCCCTTGGGCGATGGCAGTACTTC. Translating it yields CASSQEASLGRWQYF.

The rearrangement joins TRBV5-5 to TRBJ2-7; 9 nucleotides match TRBD1. Germline trimming cut 3 bases from V and 4 bases from J; bases unmatched to any gene: 2. CDR1 and CDR2 from the germline V gene are SGHKS and YYEKEE (reference sequence). There are 13 residues in the CDR3. CDR3 protein: CASSYDRGYEQYF. The CDR3 nucleotides read TGTGCCAGCAGCTACGACAGGGGGTACGAGCAGTACTTC.

V is TRBV7-9 and J is TRBJ1-2; a weak D match, TRBD1 (6 bases). The CDR3 runs 15 residues. The V gene's germline CDR1 is SEHNR and CDR2 FQNEAQ (reference sequence). Deletions cut 3 bases from V and 0 bases from J, with 11 bases between. The DNA for the CDR3 is TGTGCCAGCAGCTTCGGGGACACAGCTAACTATGGCTACACCTTC. Encoded protein: CASSFGDTANYGYTF.

This clone has a single count. The rearrangement uses TRBV5-1 and TRBJ1-4, with D hard to call. Looked up from germline, CDR1 is SGHRS and CDR2 is YFSETQ. V was shortened by 0 bases and J by 6 bases, with 9 bases between the two germline ends. This CDR3 comprises 14 residues. The CDR3 sequence is CASSLVHSDEKLFF. The CDR3 coding sequence is TGCGCCAGCAGCTTGGTCCACAGCGATGAAAAACTGTTTTTT.

The V and J genes are TRBV6-6 and TRBJ2-1, with D hard to call. The V gene lost 5 bases and the J gene lost 11 bases, with 22 bases spanning the gap. This CDR3 region has 15 residues. CDR1 is MNHNY, CDR2 SVGAGI, per germline (reference sequence). CDR3 DNA sequence: TGTGCCAGCAGTAGAGGTGGGCTACTCGAAGGTCAGCAGTTCTTC. Its translation is CASSRGGLLEGQQFF.

This clone was found a few times. The rearrangement uses TRBV19 and TRBJ1-5, with D hard to call. Trimming removed 4 bases at V and 1 base at J, with 8 bases between. Looked up from germline, CDR1 is LNHDA and CDR2 is SQIVND (reference sequence). The CDR3 loop spans 14 amino acids. The CDR3 spells CASSTRGSNQPQHF. CDR3 sequence (DNA): TGTGCCAGTAGTACACGAGGGAGCAATCAGCCCCAGCATTTT.

The chain links TRBV28 to TRBJ1-5; 9 positions match TRBD1. Germline trimming cut 6 bases from V and 6 bases from J; bases unmatched to any gene: 6. The CDR3 consists of 14 residues. In germline, CDR1 is MDHEN, CDR2 SYDVKM. The CDR3 region has the DNA TGTGCCAGCAGCACCCGGACAGGGGCTCAGCCCCAGCATTTT. Translation gives CASSTRTGAQPQHF.

This chain links TRBV4-1 with TRBJ2-2; 7 bases agree with TRBD1. Germline V gene lookup returns CDR1 MGHRA and CDR2 YSYEKL. Trimming took 4 bases from V and 4 from J; bases not matched to a gene: 6. This CDR3 is 15 amino acids long. The CDR3 DNA reads as TGCGCCAGCAGCCTCCGGAGGACAGGCACCGGGGAGCTGTTTTTT. Amino acids: CASSLRRTGTGELFF.

The V gene is TRBV11-2, the J gene TRBJ2-2; the match to TRBD2 covers 7 bases. With V trimmed by 1 base and J by 0 bases, 5 bases remained unmatched. Germline V lookup: CDR1 SGHAT, CDR2 FQNNGV. This CDR3 comprises 17 residues. The CDR3 loop reads CASSLVSGTTNTGELFF. CDR3 sequence (DNA): TGTGCCAGCAGCTTAGTATCCGGGACTACGAACACCGGGGAGCTGTTTTTT.

The chain is built from TRBV27 and TRBJ1-2; 10 bases match TRBD1. Germline-derived CDR1 and CDR2 are MNHEY and SMNVEV (reference sequence). The CDR3 spans 16 residues. V was pared by 4 bases and J by 2 bases, with 7 bases of the junction left unmatched. CDR3 bases: TGTGCCAGCAGTTGGACAGGGGGGTTCGGGAACTATGGCTACACCTTC. It codes for CASSWTGGFGNYGYTF.

J is TRBJ1-5 and V is TRBV28; no definite D call. The CDR3 is 16 amino acids. V dropped 4 bases and J dropped 2 bases, with 15 bases sitting between them. Germline V gives CDR1 MDHEN, CDR2 SYDVKM. The CDR3 coding sequence is TGTGCCAGCAGTTCCAACTATAGGGCCGGCAATCAGCCCCAGCATTTT. Translation gives CASSSNYRAGNQPQHF.

The V gene is TRBV10-3, the J gene TRBJ1-3; no clear D gene. Looked up from germline, CDR1 is ENHRY and CDR2 is SYGVKD. The CDR3 consists of 16 residues. V was pared by 10 bases and J by 0 bases, with 19 bases between. The CDR3 nucleotides are TGTGCCAGCAGCCTCGGACCTTTCCCCTCTGGAAACACCATATATTTT. It translates to CASSLGPFPSGNTIYF.